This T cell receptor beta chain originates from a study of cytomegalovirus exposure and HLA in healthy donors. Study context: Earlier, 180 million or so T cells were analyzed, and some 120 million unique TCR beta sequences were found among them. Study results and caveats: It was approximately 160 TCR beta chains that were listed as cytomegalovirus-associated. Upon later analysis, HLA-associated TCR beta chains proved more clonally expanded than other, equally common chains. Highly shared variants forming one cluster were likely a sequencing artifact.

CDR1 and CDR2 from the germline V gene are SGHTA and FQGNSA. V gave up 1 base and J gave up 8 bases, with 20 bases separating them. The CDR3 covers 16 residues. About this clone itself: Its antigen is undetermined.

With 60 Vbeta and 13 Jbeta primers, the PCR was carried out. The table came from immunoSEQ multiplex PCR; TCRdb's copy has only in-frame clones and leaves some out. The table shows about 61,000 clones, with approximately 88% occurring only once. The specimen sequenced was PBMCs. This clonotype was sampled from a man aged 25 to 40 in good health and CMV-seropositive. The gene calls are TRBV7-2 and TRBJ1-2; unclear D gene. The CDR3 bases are TGTGCCAGCAGCTTAGGGCGAAATCCGGGGATGAGGGGCTACACCTTC. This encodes CASSLGRNPGMRGYTF.